This T cell receptor beta chain came from a study of blood T cell repertoires in COVID-19. Across the whole study: Samples of COVID-19 (acute and convalescent) were obtained from the United States, Italy and Spain. Sample material is recorded as cDNA or gDNA derived from T cells, B-cell-depleted T cells, or PBMCs.

This table comes from immunoSEQ multiplex PCR, and its TCRdb copy is limited to in-frame clones, with some not included. The sample yields 150,000 to 180,000 clones, about 83% seen once. Seattle-derived patients entered the study during active infection and were followed longitudinally. The CDR3 contains 18 residues. The V segment lost 1 base and the J segment 1 base; nucleotides outside the gene matches: 12. Germline loops: CDR1 SGHRS, CDR2 YFSETQ. Sequences were obtained from peripheral blood. This sequence was found in a woman aged 55-69 years with COVID-19, enrolled during active disease. The chain uses TRBV5-1 and TRBJ1-1; 8 nucleotides align to TRBD1. The CDR3 DNA follows: TGCGCCAGCAGCTTGCGCCGTCATCCGGGACAGGAGAACACTGAAGCTTTCTTT. This gives the protein CASSLRRHPGQENTEAFF.